This TCR beta chain was identified in a study of T-cell memory formation after mild COVID-19. In TCRdb, the 5' RACE reads were re-called with MiXCR into one record per CDR3 protein. The data show roughly 300,000 distinct CDR3 sequences, roughly 8.2% seen once. This clonotype originated in a man aged 18 to 30 who had mild COVID-19 (a few samples of this study predate the infection). Cell type and time point are not known. Sequenced sample: PBMCs or a T cell subset sorted from them (not recorded which).

The CDR3, as DNA: TGTGCCAGCAGCTTGGAGAACAGGGGTGGTGGCTACACCTTC. Its translation: CASSLENRGGGYTF. The V gene is TRBV5-4, the J gene TRBJ1-2; TRBD1 matches 7 bases. Germline lookup yields CDR1 SGHNT and CDR2 YYREEE (reference sequence). V lost 0 bases, J lost 7 bases, and 6 bases stayed unmatched. The CDR3 is 14 amino acids.